This is a list of T cell receptor beta chains from one sample in a study of shared clonotypes between healthy human individuals. Sequencing used immunoSEQ multiplex PCR; TCRdb keeps in-frame clones, though not all of them. The table includes 450,000 to 500,000 clones, over 70% detected once. Input material: PBMCs. The receptors come from a woman in her forties in good health. Some clones in this sample may be carry-over from other donors' samples. CDR3s include the opening cysteine and the closing phenylalanine or tryptophan. The D gene is left open where the match is weak. For some rows the clone size is stated as once, few or many, or as a class when expanded; others skip it.

J | size | D | V | length | CDR3 | DNA
TRBJ1-1 | - | - | TRBV7-2 | 15 | CASSLEALRYTEAFF | TGTGCCAGCAGCTTAGAGGCTCTGCGTTACACTGAAGCTTTCTTT
TRBJ2-7 | - | - | TRBV7-9 | 15 | CASSLMGGASYEQYF | TGTGCCAGCAGCCTAATGGGGGGCGCCAGCTACGAGCAGTACTTC
TRBJ2-5 | - | - | TRBV30 | 14 | CAWRQDLYQETQYF | TGTGCCTGGAGACAGGACCTGTACCAAGAGACCCAGTACTTC
TRBJ1-2 | - | TRBD1 | TRBV18 | 14 | CASSPDREGDGYTF | TGTGCCAGCTCACCAGACAGGGAGGGTGATGGCTACACCTTC
TRBJ1-1 | - | - | TRBV6-1 | 12 | CASSEAGDEAFF | TGTGCCAGCAGTGAGGCGGGAGACGAAGCTTTCTTT
TRBJ2-7 | - | - | TRBV13 | 13 | CASSFRGSYEQYF | TGTGCCAGCAGTTTCAGGGGCTCCTACGAGCAGTACTTC
TRBJ2-7 | - | - | TRBV28 | 13 | CASDDPNTYEQYF | TGTGCCAGCGACGATCCGAACACCTACGAGCAGTACTTC
TRBJ2-2 | - | - | TRBV5-1 | 11 | CASSLAGELFF | TGCGCCAGCAGCTTGGCTGGGGAGCTGTTTTTT
TRBJ1-5 | - | TRBD1 | TRBV19 | 14 | CASSDRGGNQPQHF | TGTGCCAGTTCCGACAGGGGCGGTAATCAGCCCCAGCATTTT
TRBJ2-1 | - | - | TRBV5-5 | 13 | CASSFIVPNEQFF | TGTGCCAGCAGCTTTATCGTCCCCAATGAGCAGTTCTTC
TRBJ2-1 | - | TRBD2 | TRBV7-9 | 14 | CASSFGAGVQEQFF | TGTGCCAGCAGCTTCGGAGCGGGAGTCCAGGAGCAGTTCTTC
TRBJ2-3 | once | - | TRBV5-5 | 14 | CASSLSREADTQYF | TGTGCCAGCAGCTTGAGCAGGGAGGCAGATACGCAGTATTTT
TRBJ2-7 | - | TRBD2 | TRBV27 | 15 | CASSHQAGGSYEQYF | TGTGCCAGCAGTCACCAAGCGGGAGGGTCCTACGAGCAGTACTTC
TRBJ1-2 | - | - | TRBV7-9 | 17 | CASSLNSGTTTNYGYTF | TGTGCCAGCAGCTTAAACTCCGGGACAACGACTAACTATGGCTACACCTTC
TRBJ1-1 | - | - | TRBV13 | 15 | CASSPPGTLNTEAFF | TGTGCCAGCAGTCCACCCGGGACACTGAACACTGAAGCTTTCTTT
TRBJ2-7 | - | - | TRBV20-1 | 11 | CSARVGYEQYF | TGCAGTGCTAGAGTGGGGTACGAGCAGTACTTC
TRBJ2-1 | - | - | TRBV10-3 | 17 | CAISESIQETSYNEQFF | TGTGCCATCAGTGAGTCCATCCAAGAGACCTCCTACAATGAGCAGTTCTTC
TRBJ1-1 | once | - | TRBV4-3 | 15 | CASSQDLYRNTEAFF | TGCGCCAGCAGCCAAGATCTGTACAGAAACACTGAAGCTTTCTTT
TRBJ1-1 | - | - | TRBV19 | 13 | CASSISRQYEAFF | TGTGCCAGTAGTATCAGTCGTCAGTATGAAGCTTTCTTT
TRBJ1-1 | few | - | TRBV28 | 12 | CASSSGPTGAFF | TGTGCCAGCAGTTCGGGTCCCACTGGGGCTTTCTTT
TRBJ2-5 | - | TRBD2 | TRBV7-3 | 19 | CASSLGGRTSGVVQETQYF | TGTGCCAGCAGCTTAGGTGGGCGGACTAGCGGGGTTGTCCAAGAGACCCAGTACTTC
TRBJ2-7 | - | - | TRBV6-5 | 14 | CASSLQQGRNEQYF | TGTGCCAGCAGTTTGCAACAGGGAAGAAACGAGCAGTACTTC
TRBJ1-2 | - | TRBD1 | TRBV6-1 | 16 | CASSESPDRANYGYTF | TGTGCCAGCAGTGAATCACCGGACAGGGCTAACTATGGCTACACCTTC
TRBJ2-2 | - | TRBD2 | TRBV19 | 15 | CASSTSGANTGELFF | TGTGCCAGTAGTACTAGCGGCGCGAACACCGGGGAGCTGTTTTTT
TRBJ2-7 | - | TRBD1 | TRBV18 | 15 | CASSPGTGSSYEQYF | TGTGCCAGCTCACCGGGGACAGGGAGCTCCTACGAGCAGTACTTC
TRBJ2-7 | - | - | TRBV14 | 15 | CASSPTRTNGGEQYF | TGTGCCAGCAGCCCAACACGTACAAATGGTGGCGAGCAGTACTTC
TRBJ2-5 | - | TRBD1 | TRBV15 | 14 | CATSLDRAQETQYF | TGTGCCACCAGCCTTGACAGGGCTCAAGAGACCCAGTACTTC
TRBJ2-5 | - | TRBD2 | TRBV19 | 15 | CASSRLAGDGETQYF | TGTGCCAGTAGCCGACTAGCGGGAGATGGGGAGACCCAGTACTTC
TRBJ2-3 | - | TRBD2 | TRBV30 | 15 | CASYWTSGTGDTQYF | TGTGCCTCCTATTGGACTAGCGGGACGGGAGATACGCAGTATTTT
TRBJ2-7 | - | - | TRBV29-1 | 15 | CSVNPSGLGGYEQYF | TGCAGCGTGAACCCCTCGGGACTGGGGGGTTACGAGCAGTACTTC
TRBJ2-7 | few | - | TRBV28 | 14 | CASTLGPPIYEQYF | TGTGCCAGCACCCTGGGACCCCCGATCTACGAGCAGTACTTC
TRBJ2-7 | - | - | TRBV10-1 | 13 | CASSESNVYEQYF | TGCGCCAGCAGTGAGTCGAACGTTTACGAGCAGTACTTC
TRBJ2-1 | - | - | TRBV7-9 | 13 | CASSGGSYNEQFF | TGTGCCAGCAGCGGAGGCTCCTACAATGAGCAGTTCTTC
TRBJ2-2 | - | - | TRBV11-3 | 15 | CASSFESGFSGELFF | TGTGCCAGCAGCTTCGAATCGGGGTTTTCCGGGGAGCTGTTTTTT
TRBJ2-3 | few | - | TRBV4-3 | 17 | CASSQTGSGPVGDTQYF | TGCGCCAGCAGCCAGACTGGCAGCGGGCCCGTGGGTGATACGCAGTATTTT